Below, 8 T cell receptor beta chains from the same sample are listed, as sequenced in a study of human T cells and chemical hapten exposure. Indicated time point: patch test 2, 6 weeks after DPC sensitization. Treatment reported: therapeutic diphenylcyclopropenone sensitization with weekly scalp DPC. TCRdb itself ran the RACE reads through MiXCR, one entry per CDR3 protein. Here the sample spans roughly 100,000 distinct CDR3 sequences, about 9.6% being singletons. The starting material was whole blood, obtained in connection with sensitization to the hapten diphenylcyclopropenone (DPC). The receptor source for this set is a woman aged 40 to 50 with alopecia areata. Some clones in this sample may be carry-over from other donors' samples.

This clonotype was counted many times. The chain employs TRBV28 and TRBJ2-2; perhaps D is TRBD1 or TRBD2 (5 bases each). Germline V lookup: CDR1 MDHEN, CDR2 SYDVKM. This CDR3 has 16 residues. V lost 3 bases and J lost 4, with 15 bases in between. The CDR3 bases are TGTGCCAGCAGTTTGTGGGGGTCCCCGGGCACCGGGGAGCTGTTTTTT. Translating it yields CASSLWGSPGTGELFF.

This clonotype was recorded many times. The gene calls are TRBV6-4 and TRBJ2-1; 12 positions match TRBD2. CDR1 MRHNA and CDR2 SNTAGT come from the germline V gene. The CDR3 covers 14 residues. V shed 2 bases, J shed 7 bases, and the junction held 0 bases outside the gene matches. CDR3: CASSDGTSGNEQFF. The CDR3 nucleotides are TGTGCCAGCAGTGACGGGACTAGCGGGAATGAGCAGTTCTTC.

This clonotype was counted many times. This rearrangement joins TRBV7-2 to TRBJ2-7; D not resolved. The V gene's germline CDR1 is SGHTA and CDR2 FQGNSA. V was shortened by 1 base and J by 3 bases, with 16 bases between the two germline ends. The CDR3 is 16 amino acids. CDR3 DNA: TGTGCCAGCAGCTTAGTGCCTAGTCTTTACAACTACGAGCAGTACTTC. Residues: CASSLVPSLYNYEQYF.

The rearrangement joins TRBV5-4 to TRBJ2-1; D may be TRBD1 or TRBD2 (6 bases each). The CDR3 contains 15 residues. V dropped 1 base and J dropped 4 bases, with 12 bases sitting between them. Germline V CDR1 and CDR2: SGHNT, YYREEE (reference sequence). The CDR3 is CASSLFGGPYNEQFF. CDR3 in DNA: TGTGCCAGCAGCTTGTTCGGGGGCCCATACAATGAGCAGTTCTTC.

The rearrangement joins TRBV9 to TRBJ2-7; tentative D call: TRBD2 (7 bases). The CDR3 is 15 amino acids. Germline values: CDR1 SGDLS, CDR2 YYNGEE. Trimming took off 3 bases at V and 7 bases at J, with 20 bases between the two ends. CDR3 nucleotides: TGTGCCAGCAGCGGAGGCCCGGGGGGCTATAAGGAGCAGTACTTC. Its translation: CASSGGPGGYKEQYF.

This clonotype was seen more than once but under ten times. The rearrangement uses TRBV29-1 and TRBJ2-7; the D gene is possibly TRBD1 (6 bases). The V end was cut by 0 bases, the J end by 6 bases, with 12 bases between. Germline lookup yields CDR1 SQVTM and CDR2 ANQGSEA. The CDR3 runs 13 residues. The CDR3 region has the DNA TGCAGCGTTGAAGATAACAGGGTTTTCGAGCAGTACTTC. Its translation is CSVEDNRVFEQYF.

This clonotype was detected ten times or more. V usage is TRBV20-1 and J usage is TRBJ2-1, with 12 bases that match TRBD2. Germline CDR1 is DFQATT and CDR2 is SNEGSKA (reference sequence). The CDR3 contains 15 residues. V was pared by 8 bases and J by 6 bases, with 11 bases of the junction left unmatched. The CDR3: CSRRTSGASFNEQFF. The DNA of the CDR3 is TGCAGTCGAAGGACTAGCGGGGCTTCTTTCAATGAGCAGTTCTTC.

V and J are TRBV7-8 and TRBJ2-7; 8 bases align to TRBD2. The CDR3 contains 14 residues. V was clipped by 5 bases and J by 6 bases; unmatched bases: 9. Germline lookup yields CDR1 SGHVS and CDR2 FQNEAQ. The CDR3 bases are TGTGCCAGCAGCGCGGGAGGTCTAGCACGCGAGCAGTACTTC. It encodes CASSAGGLAREQYF. Based on the CDR3 plus reference TRBV7-8 and TRBJ2-7, the full variable domain is GAGVSQSPRYKVAKRGQDVALRCDPISGHVSLFWYQQALGQGPEFLTYFQNEAQLDKSGLPSDRFFAERPEGSVSTLKIQRTQQEDSAVYLCASSAGGLAREQYFGPGTRLTVT.